What follows are 20 T cell receptor beta chains derived from one specimen sequenced in a study of T cell repertoires in cytomegalovirus infection. One entry per CDR3 protein results from TCRdb running MiXCR on the reads. The data hold a few hundred thousand distinct CDR3 sequences, with 42% observed a single time. These receptors are not linked to any known antigen. The starting material was cultured PBMCs, obtained from culture after CMV antigen stimulation. These TCRs come from a human donor in good health (CMV status not recorded). Some clones in this sample may be carry-over from other donors' samples.

The J gene is TRBJ1-2, the V gene TRBV19; 7 bases fit TRBD1. This CDR3 region has 13 residues. With 8 bases clipped from V and 7 bases from J, the junction kept 10 bases outside the gene matches. Looked up from germline, CDR1 is LNHDA and CDR2 is SQIVND (reference sequence). CDR3 nucleotide sequence: TGTGCCAGTCAGAAGCAGGGGGGCCCTGGCTACACCTTC. It codes for CASQKQGGPGYTF.

This clonotype was detected only once. The rearrangement uses TRBV25-1 and TRBJ1-5, with a tentative D call TRBD1 (6 bases). V was clipped by 10 bases and J by 2 bases, with 9 bases between them. The V gene's germline CDR1 is MGHDK and CDR2 SYGVNS. CDR3 length: 12 amino acids. CDR3 region: CAKRGGNQPQHF. The CDR3, as DNA: TGTGCCAAGAGGGGGGGCAATCAGCCCCAGCATTTT.

This clonotype was counted only a few times. This chain connects TRBV7-6 to TRBJ1-2; 8 nucleotides line up with TRBD1. The CDR3 is 15 residues long. V shed 5 bases and J 4 bases; nucleotides not matched to a gene: 9. The germline CDR1 and CDR2 sequences are SGHVS and FNYEAQ. The CDR3 here is CASSLPGQEGYGYTF. Written as DNA, the CDR3 is TGTGCCAGCAGCCTTCCGGGACAGGAAGGCTATGGCTACACCTTC. Combining the CDR3 with reference TRBV7-6 and TRBJ1-2 gives the whole variable domain GAGVSQSPRYKVTKRGQDVALRCDPISGHVSLYWYRQALGQGPEFLTYFNYEAQQDKSGLPNDRFSAERPEGSISTLTIQRTEQRDSAMYRCASSLPGQEGYGYTFGSGTRLTVV.

The chain links TRBV10-2 to TRBJ2-5; TRBD1 matches at 9 bases. Trimming removed 6 bases from V and 3 bases from J; junction bases left unmatched: 8. This CDR3 has 15 amino acids. CDR1 and CDR2 (germline): WSHSY, SAAADI. The CDR3 region has the DNA TGCGCCAGCAGAGGCCGGGACAGGGACAAAGAGACCCAGTACTTC. Translation: CASRGRDRDKETQYF.

The chain couples TRBV28 to TRBJ1-1; D not certain. The CDR3 sequence is 12 residues long. With 3 bases removed from V and 3 bases from J, the gap between germline ends came to 5 bases. Looked up from germline, CDR1 is MDHEN and CDR2 is SYDVKM. The CDR3 DNA is TGTGCCAGCAGTTTGGAGTACACTGAAGCTTTCTTT. It codes for CASSLEYTEAFF.

This clonotype was counted between two and nine times. V usage is TRBV7-2 and J usage is TRBJ1-3; D gene uncertain. Trimming removed 5 bases from V and 4 bases from J, with 15 bases in between. This CDR3 has 15 amino acids. CDR1 is SGHTA and CDR2 is FQGNSA in the germline V gene. The CDR3 sequence: CASSPGRSGGNTIYF. The CDR3 coding sequence is TGTGCCAGCAGCCCCGGACGTTCGGGCGGAAACACCATATATTTT.

The chain couples TRBV2 to TRBJ2-3, with D hard to call. The CDR3 sequence is 14 residues long. Germline V gives CDR1 SNHLY, CDR2 FYNNEI. V was shortened by 7 bases and J by 0 bases, with 11 bases between the two germline ends. The CDR3 protein is CASKVGYSTDTQYF. In nucleotides, the CDR3 is TGTGCCAGCAAAGTGGGGTACAGCACAGATACGCAGTATTTT.

In this sample, this clonotype turned up a few times. The rearrangement uses TRBV12-3 or TRBV12-4 and TRBJ2-1, with 8 bases that match TRBD2. V shed 7 bases, J shed 4 bases, and the junction held 3 bases outside the gene matches. The CDR3 covers 13 residues. CDR3 sequence: CASTGTSYNEQFF. CDR3 nucleotides: TGTGCCAGCACCGGGACTAGTTACAATGAGCAGTTCTTC.

The V and J genes are TRBV20-1 and TRBJ2-7; D may be TRBD1 (5 bases). Trimming shortened V by 6 bases and J by 2 bases, and 14 bases separated the two germline ends. CDR1 is DFQATT and CDR2 is SNEGSKA in the germline V gene (reference sequence). The CDR3 is 13 residues long. The CDR3 here is CSANRQFTYEQYF. In DNA, the CDR3 is TGCAGTGCAAACCGACAGTTTACCTACGAGCAGTACTTC.

The chain carries TRBV5-3 and TRBJ2-3, with TRBD2 identical over 13 bases. TRBV5-3 is annotated as an ORF whose role is uncertain. Trimming removed 8 bases from V and 0 bases from J; junction bases left unmatched: 12. There are 18 residues in the CDR3. The CDR3 protein is CASSAGLAGAMSTDTQYF. The CDR3 DNA reads as TGTGCCAGCAGCGCCGGACTAGCGGGGGCCATGAGCACAGATACGCAGTATTTT.

The chain combines TRBV18 with TRBJ2-7, with 10 bases lining up with TRBD1. Germline V gene data show CDR1 as KGHSH and CDR2 as LQKENI. The CDR3 runs to 15 residues. Unmatched junction bases numbered 4, after V lost 3 bases and J lost 2 bases. The CDR3 DNA is TGTGCCAGCTCACCCGGACAGGGGGTCGCCTACGAGCAGTACTTC. Translating it yields CASSPGQGVAYEQYF.

This clonotype showed up just a few times. This chain connects TRBV2 to TRBJ1-5; tentatively, D is TRBD1 (5 bases). Germline-derived CDR1 and CDR2 are SNHLY and FYNNEI. Trimming stripped 6 bases from V and 6 bases from J, with 18 bases between. CDR3 size: 15 residues. The CDR3 DNA reads as TGTGCCAGCAGGGCCGGGTGGCAGGGCCTTCAGCCCCAGCATTTT. Its protein is CASRAGWQGLQPQHF.

This sequence joins TRBV2 and TRBJ2-5, with D maybe TRBD2 (7 bases). V lost 7 bases and J 2 bases, leaving 17 bases between the germline ends. The CDR3 is made up of 15 amino acids. Germline CDR1 reads SNHLY; CDR2 reads FYNNEI. CDR3 DNA sequence: TGTGCCAGCAAAACACTTCGGGGGGCGCAAGAGACCCAGTACTTC. Amino acids: CASKTLRGAQETQYF.

As concerns this clonotype: The junction departs from germline at one end; a sequencing error may be responsible. The V and J genes are TRBV6-2 or TRBV6-3 and TRBJ1-2; 7 nucleotides align to TRBD1. Germline V gives CDR1 MNHEY, CDR2 SVGEGT. The CDR3 length is 12 residues. CDR3 in amino acids: CASSSPGQTVVF. In nucleotides, the CDR3 is TGTGCCAGCAGTTCGCCGGGACAGACGGTGGTCTTC.

V is TRBV7-8 and J is TRBJ2-6, with 12 bases aligning to TRBD2. Germline CDR1 SGHVS, CDR2 FQNEAQ. Germline trimming cut 5 bases from V and 1 base from J; bases unmatched to any gene: 9. CDR3 size: 19 residues. CDR3 nucleotides: TGTGCCAGCAGCGGAAGACTAGCGGGGGATTTTTCTGGGGCCAACGTCCTGACTTTC. This codes for CASSGRLAGDFSGANVLTF. Full variable domain (outside the CDR3, taken from reference TRBV7-8 and TRBJ2-6): GAGVSQSPRYKVAKRGQDVALRCDPISGHVSLFWYQQALGQGPEFLTYFQNEAQLDKSGLPSDRFFAERPEGSVSTLKIQRTQQEDSAVYLCASSGRLAGDFSGANVLTFGAGSRLTVL.

V is TRBV7-9 and J is TRBJ1-1; no clear D gene. The CDR3 is 12 residues long. The V end was cut by 6 bases, the J end by 6 bases, with 11 bases between. The V gene's germline CDR1 is SEHNR and CDR2 FQNEAQ (reference sequence). The CDR3 DNA follows: TGTGCCAGCAGGATTCTGGGCCCTGAAGCTTTCTTT. This translates into CASRILGPEAFF.

This clonotype was detected a few times. This chain joins TRBV4-1 and TRBJ2-3; D is perhaps TRBD1 (6 bases). Trimming pared 0 bases from V and 4 bases from J, leaving 17 bases between. Germline CDR1 MGHRA, CDR2 YSYEKL. The CDR3 has 17 residues. CDR3 amino acids: CASSQEGQGIFADTQYF. CDR3 nucleotide sequence: TGCGCCAGCAGCCAAGAGGGCCAGGGGATATTCGCAGATACGCAGTATTTT.

This clonotype turned up a few times. The V call is TRBV7-8, the J call TRBJ2-1; 7 nucleotides agree with TRBD2. The CDR3 sequence is 16 residues long. V was clipped by 5 bases and J by 7 bases; unmatched bases: 14. CDR1 and CDR2 (germline): SGHVS, FQNEAQ. The CDR3 is CASSPFHAGAGNEQFF. The DNA of the CDR3 is TGTGCCAGCAGCCCCTTCCACGCGGGAGCTGGGAATGAGCAGTTCTTC.

This clonotype has more than one count but fewer than ten. V and J are TRBV12-3 or TRBV12-4 and TRBJ2-1, with D uncertain. This CDR3 is built from 14 residues. Deletions cut 7 bases from V and 3 bases from J, with 13 bases between. This chain's CDR3 is CASTLSLYYNEQFF. CDR3 DNA: TGTGCCAGCACCCTAAGCCTTTACTACAATGAGCAGTTCTTC.

The gene calls are TRBV15 and TRBJ2-6, with no clear D. V shed 5 bases and J shed 1 base, with 15 bases lying between them. CDR1 LNHNV and CDR2 YYDKDF come from the germline V gene (reference sequence). This CDR3 region has 17 residues. Written as DNA, the CDR3 is TGTGCCACCAGCCCCCGACGGGCCAAGTCTGGGGCCAACGTCCTGACTTTC. The encoded protein is CATSPRRAKSGANVLTF.